Listed below are T cell receptor beta chains from one sample, sequenced in a study of blood T cell repertoires in COVID-19. Generated by immunoSEQ multiplex PCR, the TCRdb table keeps only in-frame clones and is missing some. In the table there are under 200,000 clones, 87% of which are singletons. Material for sequencing was peripheral blood. The receptors were sampled from a woman between 65 and 79 years old with COVID-19, enrolled during active disease. Each CDR3 is given with its conserved first and last residue. The order of the fields is J gene, V gene, clone size, D gene, CDR3 DNA, CDR3 protein. A D gene is named only where the DNA matches it firmly. Clone size is stated in some rows and not others, as once, few, many or a class when expanded.

>TRBJ2-7|TRBV3-1/TRBV3-2|NA|TRBD2
TGTGCCAGCAGCCCTCGCCGAGCGGGGGCGGGGGAGCAGTACTTC
CASSPRRAGAGEQYF
>TRBJ2-5|TRBV19|NA|NA
TGTGCCAGTAGGGACCAGGGATTTGGAGCAGGAGAGACCCAGTACTTC
CASRDQGFGAGETQYF
>TRBJ1-5|TRBV19|NA|TRBD1
TGTGCCAGTAGTATAGGGGACAGGGGGCCTCAGCCCCAGCATTTT
CASSIGDRGPQPQHF
>TRBJ1-3|TRBV5-5|NA|NA
TGTGCCAGCAGCTTTACTACGACAGGAGTTGGAAACACCATATATTTT
CASSFTTTGVGNTIYF
>TRBJ1-5|TRBV28|NA|TRBD1
TGTGCCAGCAGTTTAGGGCGACAGGGTGGCTATCAGCCCCAGCATTTT
CASSLGRQGGYQPQHF
>TRBJ2-2|TRBV3-1/TRBV3-2|NA|TRBD2
TGTGCCAGCAGCCAGAGCGGGGGAGGGGCCGGGGAGCTGTTTTTT
CASSQSGGGAGELFF
>TRBJ2-5|TRBV27|NA|TRBD2
TGTGCCAGCAGTCTGGGACTAGCGGCGCCTACATCAGAGACCCAGTACTTC
CASSLGLAAPTSETQYF
>TRBJ2-5|TRBV21-1|NA|NA
TGTGCCAGCAGCAAAGGAAACAGGGGAGAAGAGACCCAGTACTTC
CASSKGNRGEETQYF
>TRBJ2-5|TRBV28|once|TRBD2
TGTGCCAGCACTCTAGTTAGCGGGGGAGAGACCCAGTACTTC
CASTLVSGGETQYF
>TRBJ2-1|TRBV6-5|NA|NA
TGTGCCAGCAGTAGGTCCCAGGGAAACAATGAGCAGTTCTTC
CASSRSQGNNEQFF